One and the same sample provided the 12 T cell receptor beta chains below, sequenced in a study of cytomegalovirus exposure and HLA in healthy donors (dated by TCRdb to about 2017). The library was generated by the immunoSEQ multiplex PCR assay. TCRdb provides this immuneACCESS table in a form limited to in-frame rearrangements. Some clones are lacking; in checked studies, under half of them reflect an unresolved V gene, and why the rest are absent is not known. Across this sample there are approximately 99,000 clones, with about 85% seen only once. Of the sample, 3% falls within the top ten clones. Source material: PBMCs. The source is a woman younger than 35 in good health and CMV-seronegative.

The genes are TRBV18 and TRBJ1-2; the D gene is possibly TRBD1 (5 bases). Trimming removed 6 bases from V and 7 bases from J, with 15 bases in between. Germline-derived CDR1 and CDR2 are KGHSH and LQKENI. The CDR3 has 13 amino acids. CDR3 loop: CASSSGGDSGYTF. The CDR3 DNA is TGTGCCAGCTCCTCCGGGGGAGACTCTGGCTACACCTTC.

This clone was observed a single time. This chain uses TRBV4-2 with TRBJ2-1; 10 nucleotides align to TRBD1. Germline loops: CDR1 LGHNA, CDR2 YNFKEQ. V dropped 6 bases and J dropped 1; count of bases not matched to a gene: 3. CDR3 length: 15 residues. The CDR3 here is CASSPGQGSYNEQFF. In DNA form, the CDR3 reads TGTGCCAGCAGTCCGGGACAGGGGTCCTACAATGAGCAGTTCTTC.

The chain combines TRBV5-6 with TRBJ1-2, with TRBD1 matching 9 bases. Per the germline V gene, CDR1 is SGHDT and CDR2 is YYEEEE. J was trimmed by 5 bases and V by 2 bases; bases with no gene match: 7. The CDR3 runs to 15 residues. The CDR3 sequence is CASSFSGQGKYGYTF. The CDR3 DNA sequence: TGTGCCAGCAGCTTCTCGGGACAGGGTAAGTATGGCTACACCTTC.

The gene calls are TRBV30 and TRBJ1-1; D gene uncertain. In germline, CDR1 is GTSNPN, CDR2 SVGIG (reference sequence). The V and J ends lost 7 bases and 1 base respectively, with 22 bases between them. This CDR3 is 16 amino acids long. Here the CDR3 reads CAYTRGYGPGNTEAFF. CDR3 bases: TGTGCCTACACCCGAGGTTATGGTCCGGGGAACACTGAAGCTTTCTTT. Complete variable domain (other parts from reference TRBV30 and TRBJ1-1): SQTIHQWPATLVQPVGSPLSLECTVEGTSNPNLYWYRQAAGRGLQLLFYSVGIGQISSEVPQNLSASRPQDRQFILSSKKLLLSDSGFYLCAYTRGYGPGNTEAFFGQGTRLTVV.

The chain combines TRBV6-5 with TRBJ2-7, with D possibly matching TRBD2 (6 bases). Trimming shortened V by 0 bases and J by 5 bases, and 11 bases separated the two germline ends. This CDR3 has 14 residues. The germline V gene has CDR1 MNHEY and CDR2 SVGAGI. CDR3 sequence reads: CASSYSAGSDEQYF. CDR3 nucleotides: TGTGCCAGCAGTTACTCGGCGGGGTCTGACGAGCAGTACTTC.

This clone was seen a few times. CDR3 in amino acids: CAWSTHRVDDGYTF. The CDR3 nucleotides read TGTGCCTGGAGTACCCACAGGGTGGACGATGGCTACACCTTC. The chain has TRBV30 and TRBJ1-2, with TRBD1 as a possible D gene (6 bases). V lost 2 bases and J 6 bases, leaving 16 bases between the germline ends. Germline assignment: CDR1 GTSNPN and CDR2 SVGIG (reference sequence). The length of the CDR3 is 14 residues.

The V gene is TRBV4-1, the J gene TRBJ1-5; the D gene is possibly TRBD1 (5 bases). The germline V and J ends were trimmed by 4 bases and 4 bases, with 8 bases remaining between them. This CDR3 is built from 13 residues. Germline-derived CDR1 and CDR2 are MGHRA and YSYEKL. The CDR3 DNA sequence: TGCGCCAGCAGCCTGACAGAGAATCAGCCCCAGCATTTT. Its protein product is CASSLTENQPQHF.

This clone appeared once. The V gene is TRBV27, the J gene TRBJ2-2, with 14 bases fitting TRBD2. Germline assignment: CDR1 MNHEY and CDR2 SMNVEV (reference sequence). V lost 5 bases to trimming and J lost 15 bases; unmatched junction nucleotides: 14. The CDR3 is 16 residues long. In DNA, the CDR3 is TGTGCCAGCAGTGACCGACTAGCGGGGGGGCCATCAGGCTTGTTTTTT. Translation gives CASSDRLAGGPSGLFF.

The V gene is TRBV6-5, the J gene TRBJ1-1, with D maybe TRBD1 (6 bases). The CDR3 is made up of 14 amino acids. Deletions cut 2 bases from V and 0 bases from J, with 7 bases between. Germline CDR1 MNHEY, CDR2 SVGAGI. The CDR3 region is CASSYGGVNTEAFF. The CDR3 DNA reads as TGTGCCAGCAGTTACGGGGGCGTGAACACTGAAGCTTTCTTT.

The gene calls are TRBV27 and TRBJ1-6; D uncertain. The CDR3 loop spans 16 amino acids. Trimming took 1 base from V and 0 from J, leaving 7 bases between them. CDR1 and CDR2 from the germline V gene are MNHEY and SMNVEV (reference sequence). The CDR3: CASSLFGSSYNSPLHF. The CDR3 nucleotides read TGTGCCAGCAGTTTATTTGGCTCCTCCTATAATTCACCCCTCCACTTT.

J is TRBJ2-7 and V is TRBV28, with a possible D match to TRBD1 (5 bases). There are 15 residues in the CDR3. Trimming removed 2 bases from V and 2 bases from J, with 13 bases in between. Looked up from germline, CDR1 is MDHEN and CDR2 is SYDVKM. In DNA, the CDR3 is TGTGCCAGCAGTTTAGTCAGGGAAGCTACCTACGAGCAGTACTTC. Translating it yields CASSLVREATYEQYF.

This sequence joins TRBV6-1 and TRBJ1-5, with D maybe TRBD1 (6 bases). The CDR3 spans 14 residues. V was pared by 3 bases and J by 7 bases, with 13 bases between. From germline, CDR1 is MNHNS and CDR2 SASEGT. The CDR3 DNA reads as TGTGCCAGCAGTGAGTACAGGGAGAGACAGCCCCAGCATTTT. The encoded protein is CASSEYRERQPQHF.